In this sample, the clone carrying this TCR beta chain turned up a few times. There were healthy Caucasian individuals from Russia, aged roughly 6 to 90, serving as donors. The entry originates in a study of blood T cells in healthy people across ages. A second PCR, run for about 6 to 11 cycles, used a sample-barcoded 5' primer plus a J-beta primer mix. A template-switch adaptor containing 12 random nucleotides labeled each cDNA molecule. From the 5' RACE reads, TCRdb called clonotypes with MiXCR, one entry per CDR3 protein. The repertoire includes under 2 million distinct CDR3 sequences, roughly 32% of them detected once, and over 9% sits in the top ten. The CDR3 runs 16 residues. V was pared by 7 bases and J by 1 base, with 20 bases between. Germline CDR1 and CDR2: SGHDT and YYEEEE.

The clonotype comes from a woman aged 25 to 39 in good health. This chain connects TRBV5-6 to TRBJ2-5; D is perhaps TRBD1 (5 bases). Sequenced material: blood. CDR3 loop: CASFERSGFSQETQYF. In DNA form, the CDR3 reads TGTGCCAGCTTTGAACGCTCAGGGTTTTCCCAAGAGACCCAGTACTTC.